The 3 T cell receptor beta chains reported below all come from one sample, sequenced in a study of blood T cell repertoires in COVID-19. Produced via immunoSEQ multiplex PCR; TCRdb's table is partial and in-frame only. The table shows more than 95,000 clones, with about four fifths occurring only once. Sequenced input: peripheral blood. Receptors were obtained from a woman older than 75 with acute or convalescent COVID-19.

This chain links TRBV6-1 with TRBJ1-4, with D perhaps matching TRBD1 (6 bases). Germline CDR1 is MNHNS and CDR2 is SASEGT. Between the trimmed V and J ends, which lost 2 bases and 4 bases, there was a span of 11 bases. This CDR3 is built from 15 residues. For the CDR3, the DNA is TGTGCCAGCAGTGAACAAGGGGGTCGTAATGAAAAACTGTTTTTT. Translated, it gives CASSEQGGRNEKLFF.

The rearrangement links TRBV5-1 to TRBJ1-3, with no clear D. Germline V gene data show CDR1 as SGHRS and CDR2 as YFSETQ. V was cut by 5 bases and J by 2 bases, with 5 bases left in between. The CDR3 is 12 amino acids. The CDR3 protein is CASREAGNTIYF. Written as DNA, the CDR3 is TGCGCCAGCAGGGAGGCTGGAAACACCATATATTTT.

This clone came up a few times. This chain joins TRBV24-1 and TRBJ1-2, with unresolved D. Between the trimmed V and J ends, which lost 2 bases and 8 bases, there was a span of 14 bases. Germline V gene sequence: CDR1 KGHDR, CDR2 SFDVKD. The CDR3 is 14 residues long. CDR3 sequence reads: CATSDSGRIRGYTF. CDR3 sequence (DNA): TGTGCCACCAGTGATTCGGGTCGGATCCGGGGCTACACCTTC.